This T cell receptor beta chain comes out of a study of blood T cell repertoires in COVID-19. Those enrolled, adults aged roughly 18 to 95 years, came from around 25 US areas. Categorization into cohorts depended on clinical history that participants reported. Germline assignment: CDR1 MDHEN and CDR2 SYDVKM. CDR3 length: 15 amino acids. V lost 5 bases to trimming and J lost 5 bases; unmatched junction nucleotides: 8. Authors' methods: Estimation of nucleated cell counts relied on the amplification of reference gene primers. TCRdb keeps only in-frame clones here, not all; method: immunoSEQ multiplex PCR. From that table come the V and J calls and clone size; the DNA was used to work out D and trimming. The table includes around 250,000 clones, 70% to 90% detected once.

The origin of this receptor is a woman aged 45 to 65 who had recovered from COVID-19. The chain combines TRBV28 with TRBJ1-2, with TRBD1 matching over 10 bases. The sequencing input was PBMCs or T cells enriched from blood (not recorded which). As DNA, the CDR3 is TGTGCCAGCAGTGACGGACAGGGGGAGGCTTATGGCTACACCTTC. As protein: CASSDGQGEAYGYTF.